These T cell receptor beta chains were read from a single sample in a study of T cell repertoires in cytomegalovirus infection. Each CDR3 protein is one row after TCRdb ran MiXCR on the reads. The sample includes fewer than 55,000 distinct CDR3 sequences, around 20% of them seen just once. Their cognate antigens are unknown. The material was CD8+ T cells from cultured PBMCs, obtained from culture after CMV antigen stimulation. These receptors were collected from a human donor in good health (CMV status not recorded). Some clones in this sample may be carry-over from other donors' samples. CDR3s include the opening cysteine and the closing phenylalanine or tryptophan. The D gene is left open where the match is weak. The size field is filled for only some rows; it gives once, few, many or a size class.

clone size,D gene,CDR3 length,V gene,J gene,CDR3 DNA,CDR3 protein
few,TRBD1,14,TRBV11-2,TRBJ1-6,TGTGCCAGCAGACAGACAGGGGTAACTTCACCCCTCCACTTT,CASRQTGVTSPLHF
-,-,14,TRBV6-2/TRBV6-3,TRBJ2-6,TGTGCCAGCAGTTTGGTCTCTGGGGCCAACGTCCTGACTTTC,CASSLVSGANVLTF
-,-,10,TRBV7-6,TRBJ1-1,TGTGCCAGCAGCTTACCTGAAGCTTTCTTT,CASSLPEAFF
few,TRBD2,16,TRBV7-9,TRBJ2-1,TGTGCCAGCAGCCTCTTAGCGGGGGCCATCTACAATGAGCAGTTCTTC,CASSLLAGAIYNEQFF
-,TRBD1,20,TRBV19,TRBJ1-5,TGTGCCAGTAGTGGACAGGGGGCGCGGGCTGCTCCCACGGGCAATCAGCCCCAGCATTTT,CASSGQGARAAPTGNQPQHF
-,-,14,TRBV6-2/TRBV6-3,TRBJ2-1,TGTGCCAGCAGTCCCGGGGGCGCAATGAATGAGCAGTTCTTC,CASSPGGAMNEQFF
few,-,15,TRBV12-3/TRBV12-4,TRBJ1-2,TGTGCCAGCAGTTTAAGAATCGAAGGGGGAGATGGCTACACCTTC,CASSLRIEGGDGYTF
few,-,13,TRBV7-9,TRBJ2-5,TGTGCCAGCAGCCGTGCGGCCCAAGAGACCCAGTACTTC,CASSRAAQETQYF
-,TRBD1,13,TRBV7-9,TRBJ1-1,TGTGCCAGCAGGGGACAGGTTATCACTGAAGCTTTCTTT,CASRGQVITEAFF
-,TRBD1,15,TRBV7-9,TRBJ2-2,TGTGCCAGCAGGGAAGGACAGGAATACACCGGGGAGCTGTTTTTT,CASREGQEYTGELFF
few,-,13,TRBV11-3,TRBJ1-2,TGTGCCAGCAGCCTACCCCGTAACTATGGCTACACCTTC,CASSLPRNYGYTF
-,-,14,TRBV12-5,TRBJ1-1,TGTGCTAGTGGTTTGTACGGGGGGAACACTGAAGCTTTCTTT,CASGLYGGNTEAFF
many,-,15,TRBV7-2,TRBJ1-3,TGTGCCAGCACCCTGGGGATGGGCTCTGGAAACACCATATATTTT,CASTLGMGSGNTIYF
-,-,14,TRBV12-3/TRBV12-4,TRBJ1-1,TGTGCCAGCAGTCCCACAGGGATGAACACTGAAGCTTTCTTT,CASSPTGMNTEAFF
few,-,12,TRBV7-6,TRBJ2-7,TGTGCCAGCAGCTTAGAACGGTACGAGCAGTACTTC,CASSLERYEQYF
-,TRBD1,16,TRBV4-3,TRBJ2-7,TGCGCCAGCAGCCAAGATCTGACAGGGGGCTCCTACGAGCAGTACTTC,CASSQDLTGGSYEQYF
few,-,14,TRBV12-3/TRBV12-4,TRBJ1-4,TGTGCCAGCACCCTAGACGGAGTCTCCGAAAAACTGTTTTTT,CASTLDGVSEKLFF
few,-,18,TRBV12-3/TRBV12-4,TRBJ1-3,TGTGCCAGCAGTTTGGGGGCCACCCAATACCTCTCTGGAAACACCATATATTTT,CASSLGATQYLSGNTIYF
-,-,11,TRBV4-1,TRBJ2-5,TGCGCCAGCAGCCAAGCTGAGACCCAGTACTTC,CASSQAETQYF
few,-,15,TRBV7-8,TRBJ2-1,TGTGCCAGCAGCTTAGCGCGTGACAGGAGGAACGAGCAGTTCTTC,CASSLARDRRNEQFF
-,-,14,TRBV7-3,TRBJ2-6,TGTGCCAGCAGCTTAATGGCTGGGGCCAACGTCCTGACTTTC,CASSLMAGANVLTF
-,-,14,TRBV7-8,TRBJ1-1,TGTGCCAGCAGCGGTCAGGGGACGAACACTGAAGCTTTCTTT,CASSGQGTNTEAFF
-,-,12,TRBV12-3/TRBV12-4,TRBJ2-1,TGTGCCAGCAGAGCTACAGGTGTTGAGCAGTTCTTC,CASRATGVEQFF
-,TRBD1,14,TRBV7-2,TRBJ2-3,TGTGCCAGCAGCTTTAGGGGGCGCGGAGATACGCAGTATTTT,CASSFRGRGDTQYF
few,TRBD1,17,TRBV6-5,TRBJ2-7,TGTGCCAGCAGTTACTCGATAGCCACAGGGGCCTCCTACGAGCAGTACTTC,CASSYSIATGASYEQYF
-,-,13,TRBV7-9,TRBJ1-2,TGTGCCAGCAGCGACGGGGGGTTGGAGGGCTACACCTTC,CASSDGGLEGYTF
-,-,15,TRBV10-3,TRBJ1-6,TGTGCCATCAGTGAGGTCTACAACTCTCCTTCACCCCTCCACTTT,CAISEVYNSPSPLHF
few,-,14,TRBV12-3/TRBV12-4,TRBJ1-4,TGTGCCAGCAGTTTTCGGACAACTGGGGAAAAACTGTTTTTT,CASSFRTTGEKLFF
-,-,14,TRBV14,TRBJ1-2,TGTGCCAGCAGCCAAGATCAGGGAATCTATGGCTACACCTTC,CASSQDQGIYGYTF
few,TRBD1,18,TRBV2,TRBJ1-2,TGTGCCAGCAGTTCCTTGCCGACAGGGGCCGAACAAGAGGATGGCTACACCTTC,CASSSLPTGAEQEDGYTF
-,-,14,TRBV25-1,TRBJ1-3,TGTGCCAGCGCCGAACGGGGGTACGGAAACACCATATATTTT,CASAERGYGNTIYF
few,-,14,TRBV7-2,TRBJ1-5,TGTGCCAGCAGCCCGACCGTTAGCAATCAGCCCCAGCATTTT,CASSPTVSNQPQHF
-,-,13,TRBV15,TRBJ1-1,TGTGCCACCGGCGGGCAGTTGAACACTGAAGCTTTCTTT,CATGGQLNTEAFF
few,-,16,TRBV12-3/TRBV12-4,TRBJ2-3,TGTGCCAGCAGTTTAGTAACAGTCTTAGAGAAAGATACGCAGTATTTT,CASSLVTVLEKDTQYF
few,-,15,TRBV7-6,TRBJ1-2,TGTGCCAGCAGCTTAGACGGGACACCCAACTATGGCTACACCTTC,CASSLDGTPNYGYTF
many,-,15,TRBV7-2,TRBJ2-4,TGTGCCAGCAGCTTAGCGGACGGGGCCAAAAACATTCAGTACTTC,CASSLADGAKNIQYF
few,TRBD1,16,TRBV2,TRBJ2-7,TGTGCCAGCAGTGAAGCTCAGGGACAGGACCCATGGGAGCAGTACTTC,CASSEAQGQDPWEQYF
-,TRBD1,14,TRBV7-6,TRBJ2-1,TGTGCCAGCAGCCGAACAGGGGTGTACAATGAGCAGTTCTTC,CASSRTGVYNEQFF
-,-,15,TRBV2,TRBJ1-5,TGTGCCAGCAGAGAACAGGGAGTTAGCAATCAGCCCCAGCATTTT,CASREQGVSNQPQHF
-,-,16,TRBV5-6,TRBJ2-3,TGTGCCAGCAGCTTGCCGGGCAGGGGCAACACAGATACGCAGTATTTT,CASSLPGRGNTDTQYF
few,-,16,TRBV18,TRBJ2-7,TGTGCCAGCTCGCCCGAGGTGAACGTTTTGGCTGACGAGCAGTACTTC,CASSPEVNVLADEQYF
few,-,12,TRBV11-1,TRBJ2-2,TGTGCCAGCAGCTTCCGAGCCGGGGAGCTGTTTTTT,CASSFRAGELFF
-,-,15,TRBV11-2,TRBJ2-1,TGTGCCAGCAGCTCCGCGTCGCGGGAATACAATGAGCAGTTCTTC,CASSSASREYNEQFF
-,TRBD1,16,TRBV4-1,TRBJ2-1,TGCGCCAGCAGCCAAGAGGGAACAGGGGCTGGGAATGAGCAGTTCTTC,CASSQEGTGAGNEQFF
few,-,19,TRBV4-1,TRBJ1-2,TGCGCCAGCAGCCCAAGGGGTGGGGACCCGAATCACTTTAACTATGGCTACACCTTC,CASSPRGGDPNHFNYGYTF
-,TRBD1,18,TRBV4-3,TRBJ2-3,TGCGCCAGCAGCCCCCATGGAGCGCCAGGGGGCATTACAGATACGCAGTATTTT,CASSPHGAPGGITDTQYF
-,TRBD1,14,TRBV9,TRBJ2-7,TGTGCCAGCAGCGAAGGACAGGGATCCTACGAGCAGTACTTC,CASSEGQGSYEQYF
few,-,13,TRBV9,TRBJ2-2,TGTGCCAGCAGGGGACTTAACACCGGGGAGCTGTTTTTT,CASRGLNTGELFF
few,TRBD1,16,TRBV12-3/TRBV12-4,TRBJ2-7,TGTGCCAGCAGTCCTTACTCAGGGGGCCTCTCCTACGAGCAGTACTTC,CASSPYSGGLSYEQYF
-,-,14,TRBV5-6,TRBJ1-3,TGTGCCAGCAGCACCGACACCTCTGGAAACACCATATATTTT,CASSTDTSGNTIYF
few,-,14,TRBV7-2,TRBJ2-3,TGTGCCAGCAGCTTAGGGCCTACCACAGATACGCAGTATTTT,CASSLGPTTDTQYF
-,-,12,TRBV12-3/TRBV12-4,TRBJ2-5,TGTGCCAGCAGAAGGGGGTTAGAGACCCAGTACTTC,CASRRGLETQYF
-,-,14,TRBV6-2/TRBV6-3,TRBJ1-1,TGTGCCAGCAGTTACCTCGACGAGAACACTGAAGCTTTCTTT,CASSYLDENTEAFF
-,-,15,TRBV7-8,TRBJ2-3,TGTGCCAGCAGCTTTTCGTTTCGGGGGACTGATACGCAGTATTTT,CASSFSFRGTDTQYF
-,-,18,TRBV6-2/TRBV6-3,TRBJ2-6,TGTGCCAGCAGTCAACCAGGAGGGACAGCCTCTGGGGCCAACGTCCTGACTTTC,CASSQPGGTASGANVLTF
few,-,12,TRBV7-8,TRBJ1-6,TGTGCCAGCAGCTTTGAGCCGGTCCCCCTCCACTTT,CASSFEPVPLHF
-,TRBD1,11,TRBV29-1,TRBJ1-1,TGCAGCGCTGACAGGGGGACTGAAGCTTTCTTT,CSADRGTEAFF
few,-,13,TRBV28,TRBJ1-1,TGTGCCAGCAGTCACGGGGTGGGGGTTGAAGCTTTCTTT,CASSHGVGVEAFF
few,-,13,TRBV12-3/TRBV12-4,TRBJ1-2,TGTGCCAGCAGTTTCGAGGATAGGTATGGCTACACCTTC,CASSFEDRYGYTF